Listed below are T cell receptor beta chains from one sample, sequenced in a study of regulatory T cells in long-lasting Graves disease. TCRdb used MiXCR to reprocess the multiplex PCR reads, holding one entry per CDR3 protein. The table lists about 470,000 distinct CDR3 sequences, 20% to 25% of them singletons. The specimen comprised peripheral blood mononuclear cells (PBMCs), sampled when the disease was refractory, from a patient treated with antithyroid drugs. The receptors were gathered from a female donor with Graves disease. Each CDR3 is given with its conserved first and last residue. Fields, in order: CDR3 DNA, CDR3 protein, V gene, J gene, clone size, D gene. D genes are given only for firm matches. Clone size is not always given. Where it is, it says once, few, many or a class for expanded clones.

CDR3nt: TGCAGTGCTAGTAGGCAGGGTCCTTCACCCCTCCACTTT
CDR3aa: CSASRQGPSPLHF
v_gene: TRBV20-1
j_gene: TRBJ1-6
abundance: many
d_gene: .

CDR3nt: TGTGCCAGCAGCCCCCGGGGCGGGAGGGCATACGAGCAGTACTTC
CDR3aa: CASSPRGGRAYEQYF
v_gene: TRBV28
j_gene: TRBJ2-7
abundance: many
d_gene: TRBD2

CDR3nt: TGTGCCTGGAGTCGGAAGGGGCCTTCCACCGGGGAGCTGTTTTTT
CDR3aa: CAWSRKGPSTGELFF
v_gene: TRBV30
j_gene: TRBJ2-2
abundance: few
d_gene: .

CDR3nt: TGTGCCAGCAGTCCCAGACGGGTGAACACTGAAGCTTTCTTT
CDR3aa: CASSPRRVNTEAFF
v_gene: TRBV27
j_gene: TRBJ1-1
abundance: many
d_gene: .

CDR3nt: TGTGCCAGCAGCTTCTTTCGTTCAACCGGGGAGCTGTTTTTT
CDR3aa: CASSFFRSTGELFF
v_gene: TRBV7-6
j_gene: TRBJ2-2
abundance: .
d_gene: .

CDR3nt: TGTGCCAGCAGCCCGCGCGAGTTGTACAATGAGCAGTTCTTC
CDR3aa: CASSPRELYNEQFF
v_gene: TRBV11-1
j_gene: TRBJ2-1
abundance: .
d_gene: .

CDR3nt: TGCAGTGCCGAGGACAGCCACTCGCACGAGCAGTACTTC
CDR3aa: CSAEDSHSHEQYF
v_gene: TRBV20-1
j_gene: TRBJ2-7
abundance: many
d_gene: .

CDR3nt: TGTGCCAGCAGCTTGCTCCGGCAGGGAAGACAAGAGATCCAGTACTTC
CDR3aa: CASSLLRQGRQEIQYF
v_gene: TRBV5-4
j_gene: TRBJ2-5
abundance: .
d_gene: .

CDR3nt: TGTGCCAGCAGCTCACCGAGACAGGGGATGAACACTGAAGCTTTCTTT
CDR3aa: CASSSPRQGMNTEAFF
v_gene: TRBV9
j_gene: TRBJ1-1
abundance: .
d_gene: TRBD1

CDR3nt: TGTGCTAGTGGTTTGGTAATAGGGGCTAGCGACCTCCCGTTTGTTCTCGGACGGCTGTTTTTT
CDR3aa: CASGLVIGASDLPFVLGRLFF
v_gene: TRBV12-5
j_gene: TRBJ2-2
abundance: many
d_gene: .

CDR3nt: TGTGCCAGCAGCTCCAAAAGGACAGGCACCTACGAGCAGTACTTC
CDR3aa: CASSSKRTGTYEQYF
v_gene: TRBV7-8
j_gene: TRBJ2-7
abundance: .
d_gene: TRBD1

CDR3nt: TGCGCCAGCAGCCAAGTAGCAGGGTCGAGCTCTGGAAACACCATATATTTT
CDR3aa: CASSQVAGSSSGNTIYF
v_gene: TRBV4-1
j_gene: TRBJ1-3
abundance: .
d_gene: .

CDR3nt: TGTGCCAGCAGTTTATTGGCCAGTGGGGTCCAAACTAACTATGGCTACACCTTC
CDR3aa: CASSLLASGVQTNYGYTF
v_gene: TRBV27
j_gene: TRBJ1-2
abundance: .
d_gene: .

CDR3nt: TGTGCCAGCAGTGAACGACGGGCTTGGGATTCACCCCTCCACTTT
CDR3aa: CASSERRAWDSPLHF
v_gene: TRBV25-1
j_gene: TRBJ1-6
abundance: many
d_gene: .

CDR3nt: TGCGCCGGCAGCTTCCCAACGGCGTACGAGCAGTACTTC
CDR3aa: CAGSFPTAYEQYF
v_gene: TRBV5-1
j_gene: TRBJ2-7
abundance: .
d_gene: .

CDR3nt: TGTGCCAGCAGCTTCGGGACAGACAACTATGGCTACACCTTC
CDR3aa: CASSFGTDNYGYTF
v_gene: TRBV5-6
j_gene: TRBJ1-2
abundance: many
d_gene: TRBD1

CDR3nt: TGTGCCAGCAGGCGGGACAGTGGTAACTATGGCTACACCTTC
CDR3aa: CASRRDSGNYGYTF
v_gene: TRBV2
j_gene: TRBJ1-2
abundance: many
d_gene: TRBD1

CDR3nt: TGCAGTGCTAGGGTACAGTGGGAGCAGTTCTTC
CDR3aa: CSARVQWEQFF
v_gene: TRBV20-1
j_gene: TRBJ2-1
abundance: .
d_gene: .

CDR3nt: TGCGCCAGCAGCTTGTCCAGCGGCTATGGCTACACCTTC
CDR3aa: CASSLSSGYGYTF
v_gene: TRBV27
j_gene: TRBJ1-2
abundance: many
d_gene: .

CDR3nt: TGTGCCAGCTGCTTAGAAGGCACCGGGGAGCTGTTTTTT
CDR3aa: CASCLEGTGELFF
v_gene: TRBV11-2
j_gene: TRBJ2-2
abundance: .
d_gene: .

CDR3nt: TGTGCCAGCAGCGTTTATGGCTACACCTTC
CDR3aa: CASSVYGYTF
v_gene: TRBV12-3/TRBV12-4
j_gene: TRBJ1-2
abundance: many
d_gene: .

CDR3nt: TGCAGCGTTGAGGGCGGGCTCGGGACCGGGGAGCTGTTTTTT
CDR3aa: CSVEGGLGTGELFF
v_gene: TRBV29-1
j_gene: TRBJ2-2
abundance: once
d_gene: .

CDR3nt: TGTGCCAGCGGGACTAGCGTTGCTAATGAGCAGTTCTTC
CDR3aa: CASGTSVANEQFF
v_gene: TRBV27
j_gene: TRBJ2-1
abundance: few
d_gene: TRBD2

CDR3nt: TGTGCCAGCAGTTTTTGGGGGGGGGGCTACACCTTC
CDR3aa: CASSFWGGGYTF
v_gene: TRBV28
j_gene: TRBJ1-2
abundance: .
d_gene: .

CDR3nt: TGTGCCAGCAGTAGCCCGAGACAGGGTAAACATGGCTACACCTTC
CDR3aa: CASSSPRQGKHGYTF
v_gene: TRBV6-2/TRBV6-3
j_gene: TRBJ1-2
abundance: once
d_gene: TRBD1

CDR3nt: TGTGCCAGCACCCCTAGGACTAGCGGGAGAAATGAGCAGTTCTTC
CDR3aa: CASTPRTSGRNEQFF
v_gene: TRBV7-6
j_gene: TRBJ2-1
abundance: few
d_gene: TRBD2

CDR3nt: TGTGCCAGCAGTTACACCGGGACAGGCGGTTCCTACGAGCAGTACTTC
CDR3aa: CASSYTGTGGSYEQYF
v_gene: TRBV6-9
j_gene: TRBJ2-7
abundance: few
d_gene: TRBD1

CDR3nt: TGTGCCAGCAGTCACGGATCCTCTGGAAACACCATATATTTT
CDR3aa: CASSHGSSGNTIYF
v_gene: TRBV11-2
j_gene: TRBJ1-3
abundance: many
d_gene: .

CDR3nt: TGTGCCAGCCGTTTCGGGGGGGGCTCCACTGAAGCTTTCTTT
CDR3aa: CASRFGGGSTEAFF
v_gene: TRBV27
j_gene: TRBJ1-1
abundance: once
d_gene: .

CDR3nt: TGTGCCAGCAGTGTTGGGACAGGGGGGAGTTCCAAAAACATTCAGTACTTC
CDR3aa: CASSVGTGGSSKNIQYF
v_gene: TRBV6-2/TRBV6-3
j_gene: TRBJ2-4
abundance: few
d_gene: TRBD1

CDR3nt: TGTGCCAGCAAAATGGGACTTTCGAAAGAGACCCAGTACTTC
CDR3aa: CASKMGLSKETQYF
v_gene: TRBV6-1
j_gene: TRBJ2-5
abundance: few
d_gene: .

CDR3nt: TGTGCCAGCAGCTCCGACGGACAGGGAGGAGACTATGGCTACACCTTC
CDR3aa: CASSSDGQGGDYGYTF
v_gene: TRBV7-2
j_gene: TRBJ1-2
abundance: many
d_gene: TRBD1

CDR3nt: TGTGCCAGCAGGTGGCTTGGCGGGAGTAGCCACGAGCAGTACTTC
CDR3aa: CASRWLGGSSHEQYF
v_gene: TRBV28
j_gene: TRBJ2-7
abundance: few
d_gene: TRBD2

CDR3nt: TGTGCCAGCAGTTCCACGACAGGGTTAAGCACTGAAGCTTTCTTT
CDR3aa: CASSSTTGLSTEAFF
v_gene: TRBV6-5
j_gene: TRBJ1-1
abundance: many
d_gene: TRBD1

CDR3nt: TGTGCCAGCAGTCGACGGCCGGGACTAGCGGATTACGAGCAGTACTTC
CDR3aa: CASSRRPGLADYEQYF
v_gene: TRBV28
j_gene: TRBJ2-7
abundance: many
d_gene: TRBD2

CDR3nt: TGTGCCAGCAGCTTAATCGCGGGAGATCTTCTCTATGGCTACACCTTC
CDR3aa: CASSLIAGDLLYGYTF
v_gene: TRBV7-3
j_gene: TRBJ1-2
abundance: .
d_gene: .

CDR3nt: TGCAGCGTTGCGGGACGCCTACAAGAGACCCAGTACTTC
CDR3aa: CSVAGRLQETQYF
v_gene: TRBV29-1
j_gene: TRBJ2-5
abundance: many
d_gene: .

CDR3nt: TGTGCCAGCAGTTTTTCCCAGGATACCGGGGAGCTGTTTTTT
CDR3aa: CASSFSQDTGELFF
v_gene: TRBV27
j_gene: TRBJ2-2
abundance: many
d_gene: .

CDR3nt: TGTGCCAGCAGTTCTGCCACCGGGGAGCTGTTTTTT
CDR3aa: CASSSATGELFF
v_gene: TRBV12-3/TRBV12-4
j_gene: TRBJ2-2
abundance: many
d_gene: .

CDR3nt: TGTGCCAGTAGGGCGTTTGAGCAGTTCTTC
CDR3aa: CASRAFEQFF
v_gene: TRBV19
j_gene: TRBJ2-1
abundance: .
d_gene: .

CDR3nt: TGCGCCAGCAGCCAGACGACAGGGAGGGGTGAAGCTTTCTTT
CDR3aa: CASSQTTGRGEAFF
v_gene: TRBV4-1
j_gene: TRBJ1-1
abundance: .
d_gene: TRBD1